The 8 T cell receptor beta chains listed next were all sequenced from one sample in a study of blood T cell repertoires in COVID-19. TCRdb's table, derived via immunoSEQ multiplex PCR, lists solely in-frame clones and lacks some. The data contain around 170,000 clones, more than 70% of them seen just once; the ten biggest clones take up roughly 7%. Sequencing was done on a sample of peripheral blood. All receptors come from a man over 45 with active or convalescent COVID-19.

This clone was seen a single time. This chain uses TRBV5-6 with TRBJ2-7; tentative D call: TRBD1 (6 bases). The CDR3 spans 15 residues. Trimming took 2 bases from V and 3 from J, leaving 15 bases between them. The germline V gene has CDR1 SGHDT and CDR2 YYEEEE. The CDR3 DNA is TGTGCCAGCAGCTTCTTTTCCCGGGACAACTACGAGCAGTACTTC. Amino acid sequence: CASSFFSRDNYEQYF. The whole variable domain, remainder taken from reference TRBV5-6 and TRBJ2-7, is DAGVTQSPTHLIKTRGQQVTLRCSPKSGHDTVSWYQQALGQGPQFIFQYYEEEERQRGNFPDRFSGHQFPNYSSELNVNALLLGDSALYLCASSFFSRDNYEQYFGPGTRLTVT.

The V call is TRBV4-1, the J call TRBJ1-6; TRBD1 matches 7 bases. This CDR3 region has 15 residues. V lost 4 bases, J lost 7 bases, and 7 bases stayed unmatched. The germline V gene encodes CDR1 MGHRA and CDR2 YSYEKL. CDR3 coding DNA: TGCGCCAGCAGCCCCGGACAGGCGCTCAATTCACCCCTCCACTTT. Amino acid sequence: CASSPGQALNSPLHF.

V and J are TRBV27 and TRBJ1-4; D ambiguous. This CDR3 is 13 amino acids long. The V gene lost 5 bases and the J gene lost 7 bases, with 11 bases spanning the gap. Germline-derived CDR1 and CDR2 are MNHEY and SMNVEV (reference sequence). The CDR3 sequence is CASSLFGGEKLFF. The DNA for the CDR3 is TGTGCCAGCAGTCTCTTCGGAGGTGAAAAACTGTTTTTT.

J is TRBJ2-5 and V is TRBV27; D might be TRBD1 (5 bases). There are 13 residues in the CDR3. V gave up 3 bases and J gave up 7 bases, with 12 bases separating them. Germline CDR1 reads MNHEY; CDR2 reads SMNVEV (reference sequence). CDR3 region: CASSFNSQGTQYF. The CDR3 region has the DNA TGTGCCAGCAGTTTCAACTCCCAGGGGACCCAGTACTTC.

The chain carries TRBV9 and TRBJ2-1; 7 bases fit TRBD2. V gave up 0 bases and J gave up 4 bases; unmatched junction bases: 4. The CDR3 loop spans 15 amino acids. Germline V gene sequence: CDR1 SGDLS, CDR2 YYNGEE. The CDR3 sequence: CASSVGLAEYNEQFF. As DNA, the CDR3 is TGTGCCAGCAGCGTAGGGCTAGCGGAGTACAATGAGCAGTTCTTC.

J is TRBJ2-7 and V is TRBV6-2 or TRBV6-3; TRBD2 aligns across 8 bases. V shed 0 bases, J shed 7 bases, and the junction held 5 bases outside the gene matches. CDR3 size: 14 residues. Germline loops: CDR1 MNHEY, CDR2 SVGEGT. CDR3 region: CASSYSASGSEQYF. CDR3 coding DNA: TGTGCCAGCAGTTACTCAGCTAGCGGGTCTGAGCAGTACTTC.

This clone was detected only once. The chain has TRBV6-2 or TRBV6-3 and TRBJ2-6; TRBD1 agrees at 7 bases. CDR1 is MNHEY and CDR2 is SVGEGT in the germline V gene. The junction had 5 bases not matched to a gene; V was cut back by 3 bases and J by 12 bases. This CDR3 comprises 13 residues. The CDR3 region is CASSYRQGPVLTF. In DNA, the CDR3 is TGTGCCAGCAGTTATCGACAGGGCCCCGTCCTGACTTTC.

V usage is TRBV11-2 and J usage is TRBJ1-4; 8 bases are shared with TRBD1. CDR1 is SGHAT and CDR2 is FQNNGV in the germline V gene. The CDR3 contains 16 residues. V dropped 5 bases and J dropped 5; count of bases not matched to a gene: 10. The CDR3 region is CASSGQGNTANEKLFF. As DNA, the CDR3 is TGTGCCAGCAGCGGACAGGGAAACACGGCCAATGAAAAACTGTTTTTT.